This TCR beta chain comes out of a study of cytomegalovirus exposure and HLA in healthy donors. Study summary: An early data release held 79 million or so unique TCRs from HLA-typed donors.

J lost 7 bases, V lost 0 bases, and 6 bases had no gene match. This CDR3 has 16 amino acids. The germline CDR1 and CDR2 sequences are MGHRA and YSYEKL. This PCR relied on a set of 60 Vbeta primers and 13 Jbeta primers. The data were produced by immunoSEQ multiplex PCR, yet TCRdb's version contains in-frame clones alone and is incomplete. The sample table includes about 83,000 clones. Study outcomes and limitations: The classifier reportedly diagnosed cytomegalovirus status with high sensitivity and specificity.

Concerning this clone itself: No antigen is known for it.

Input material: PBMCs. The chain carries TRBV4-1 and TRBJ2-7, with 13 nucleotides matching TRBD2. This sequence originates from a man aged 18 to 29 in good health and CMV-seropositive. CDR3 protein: CASSQDRLAGGWEQYF. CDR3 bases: TGCGCCAGCAGCCAAGATAGACTAGCGGGAGGTTGGGAGCAGTACTTC.